Described below is a single T cell receptor beta chain sequence and its context. Its antigen remains unknown. This sample was included in a study of T cells in localized non-small cell lung cancer. The study, taken as a whole, reports: Greater T cell density in blood accompanied longer overall survival. A single tumor region was sequenced, leaving heterogeneity possible. Among the tissues sampled, uninvolved adjacent lung had the highest T cell clonality, above tumor.

This CDR3 spans 17 amino acids. Trimming pared 0 bases from V and 4 bases from J, leaving 17 bases between. CDR1 WNHNN and CDR2 SYGVQD come from the germline V gene (reference sequence). Here immunoSEQ multiplex PCR was the method, and the copy in TCRdb shows in-frame clones only, minus some. Among about 28,000 clones listed, approximately 84% were seen once. The V gene is TRBV10-1, the J gene TRBJ2-3, with a weak D call TRBD1 (6 bases). This TCR came from a man between 40 and 75 years old with stage III lung adenocarcinoma. The specimen comprised peripheral blood mononuclear cells, sampled before any cancer treatment. The CDR3 DNA follows: TGCGCCAGCAGTGAGTCGTTCGGGGCGACAGGCCCAGATACGCAGTATTTT. Amino acids: CASSESFGATGPDTQYF.